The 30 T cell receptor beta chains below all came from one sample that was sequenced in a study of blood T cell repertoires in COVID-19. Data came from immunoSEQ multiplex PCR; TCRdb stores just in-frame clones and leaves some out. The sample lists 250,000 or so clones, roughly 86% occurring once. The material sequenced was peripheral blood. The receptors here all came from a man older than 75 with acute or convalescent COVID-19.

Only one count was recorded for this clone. CDR3 nucleotides: TGTGCCAGCAGTTTACTTTACCCGGGACAGGGATACTATGGCTACACCTTC. Protein: CASSLLYPGQGYYGYTF. The chain couples TRBV28 to TRBJ1-2, with 9 bases lining up with TRBD1. Trimming took 2 bases from V and 3 from J; bases not matched to a gene: 10. In germline, CDR1 is MDHEN, CDR2 SYDVKM. The CDR3 length is 17 residues.

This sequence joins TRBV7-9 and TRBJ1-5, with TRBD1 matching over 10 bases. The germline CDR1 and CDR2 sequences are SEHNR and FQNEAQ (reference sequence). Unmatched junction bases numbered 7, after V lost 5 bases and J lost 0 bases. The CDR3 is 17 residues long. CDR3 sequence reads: CASSAGQGTGSNQPQHF. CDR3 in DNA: TGTGCCAGCAGCGCGGGACAGGGGACCGGTAGCAATCAGCCCCAGCATTTT.

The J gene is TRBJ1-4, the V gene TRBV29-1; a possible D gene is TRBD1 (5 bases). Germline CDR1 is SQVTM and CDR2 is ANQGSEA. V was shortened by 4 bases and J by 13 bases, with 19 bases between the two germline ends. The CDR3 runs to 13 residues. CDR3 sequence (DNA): TGCAGCGTTGGGGTCAGCCGTTGGGGGGGACTGTTTTTT. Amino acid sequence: CSVGVSRWGGLFF.

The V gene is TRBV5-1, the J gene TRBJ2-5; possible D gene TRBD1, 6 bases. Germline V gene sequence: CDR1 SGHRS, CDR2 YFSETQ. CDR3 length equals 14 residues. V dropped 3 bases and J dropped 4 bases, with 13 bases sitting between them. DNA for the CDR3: TGCGCCAGCAGCTCACAGGGTCCCCCAGAGACCCAGTACTTC. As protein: CASSSQGPPETQYF.

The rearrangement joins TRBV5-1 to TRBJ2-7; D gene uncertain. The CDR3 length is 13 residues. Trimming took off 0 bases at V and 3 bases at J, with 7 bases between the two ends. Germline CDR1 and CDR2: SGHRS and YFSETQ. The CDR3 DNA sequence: TGCGCCAGCAGCTTGGCTCCGAGCTACGAGCAGTACTTC. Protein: CASSLAPSYEQYF.

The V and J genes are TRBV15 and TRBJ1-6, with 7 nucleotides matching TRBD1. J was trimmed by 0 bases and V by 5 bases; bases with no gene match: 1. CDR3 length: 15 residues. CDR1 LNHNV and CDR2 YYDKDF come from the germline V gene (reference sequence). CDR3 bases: TGTGCCACCAGCGGGGACAGCTCCTATAATTCACCCCTCCACTTT. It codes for CATSGDSSYNSPLHF. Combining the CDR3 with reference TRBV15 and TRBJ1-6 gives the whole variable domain DAMVIQNPRYQVTQFGKPVTLSCSQTLNHNVMYWYQQKSSQAPKLLFHYYDKDFNNEADTPDNFQSRRPNTSFCFLDIRSPGLGDTAMYLCATSGDSSYNSPLHFGNGTRLTVT.

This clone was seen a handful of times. The CDR3 protein is CASSYLKDRGSEQFF. The CDR3 DNA reads as TGTGCCAGCAGTTACTTGAAAGACAGGGGCAGTGAGCAGTTCTTC. The rearrangement links TRBV6-2 or TRBV6-3 to TRBJ2-1; 8 bases match TRBD1. Trimming took 1 base from V and 9 from J; bases not matched to a gene: 8. The CDR3 sequence is 15 residues long. The germline V gene has CDR1 MNHEY and CDR2 SVGEGT.

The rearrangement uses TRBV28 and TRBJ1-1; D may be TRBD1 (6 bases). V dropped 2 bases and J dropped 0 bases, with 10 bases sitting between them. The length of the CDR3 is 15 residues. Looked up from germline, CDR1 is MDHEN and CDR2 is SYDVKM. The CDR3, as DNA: TGTGCCAGCAGTTTAGGCCAGGGGATGAACACTGAAGCTTTCTTT. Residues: CASSLGQGMNTEAFF.

The CDR3 reads CASSLASSQGAIFYEQYF. CDR3 DNA: TGTGCCAGCAGCTTGGCCTCCTCACAGGGGGCCATCTTCTACGAGCAGTACTTC. The V gene is TRBV5-4, the J gene TRBJ2-7, with 9 bases aligning to TRBD1. This CDR3 region has 18 residues. CDR1 is SGHNT and CDR2 is YYREEE in the germline V gene (reference sequence). Trimming removed 0 bases from V and 3 bases from J; junction bases left unmatched: 13.

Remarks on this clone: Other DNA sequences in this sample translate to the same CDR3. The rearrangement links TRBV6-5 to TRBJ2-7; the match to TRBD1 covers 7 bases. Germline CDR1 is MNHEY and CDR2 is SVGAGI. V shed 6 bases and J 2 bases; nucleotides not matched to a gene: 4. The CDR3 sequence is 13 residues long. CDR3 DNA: TGTGCCAGCAGAAGACAGGGCGCCTACGAGCAGTACTTC. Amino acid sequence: CASRRQGAYEQYF.

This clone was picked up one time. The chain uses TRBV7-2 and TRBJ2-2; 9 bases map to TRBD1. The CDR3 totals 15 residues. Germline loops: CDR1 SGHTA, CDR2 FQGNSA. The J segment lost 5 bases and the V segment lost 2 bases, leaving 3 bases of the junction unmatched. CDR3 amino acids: CASSLNRGHTGELFF. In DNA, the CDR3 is TGTGCCAGCAGCTTAAACAGGGGGCATACCGGGGAGCTGTTTTTT.

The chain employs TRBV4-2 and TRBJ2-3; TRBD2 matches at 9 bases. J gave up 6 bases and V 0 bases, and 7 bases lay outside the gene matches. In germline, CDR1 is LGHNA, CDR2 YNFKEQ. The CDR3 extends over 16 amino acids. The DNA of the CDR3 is TGTGCCAGCAGCCAAGATGGCGGGAGGGCCGAGGATACGCAGTATTTT. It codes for CASSQDGGRAEDTQYF.

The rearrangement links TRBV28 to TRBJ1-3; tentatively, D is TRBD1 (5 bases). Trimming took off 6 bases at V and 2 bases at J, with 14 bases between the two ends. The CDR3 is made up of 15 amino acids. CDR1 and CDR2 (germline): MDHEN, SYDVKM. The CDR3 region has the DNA TGTGCCAGCAGCCCTGCCGGGACTCCTGGAAACACCATATATTTT. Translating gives CASSPAGTPGNTIYF.

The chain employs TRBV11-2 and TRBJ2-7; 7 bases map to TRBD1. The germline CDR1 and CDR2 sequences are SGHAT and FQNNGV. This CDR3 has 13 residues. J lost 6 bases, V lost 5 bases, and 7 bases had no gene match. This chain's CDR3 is CASSLGTAREQYF. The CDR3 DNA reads TGTGCCAGCAGCCTTGGGACAGCACGCGAGCAGTACTTC.

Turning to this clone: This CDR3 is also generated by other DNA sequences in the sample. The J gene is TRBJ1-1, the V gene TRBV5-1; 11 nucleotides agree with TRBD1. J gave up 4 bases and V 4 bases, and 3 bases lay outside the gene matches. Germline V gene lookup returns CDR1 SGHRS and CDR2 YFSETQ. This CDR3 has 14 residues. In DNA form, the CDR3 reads TGCGCCAGCAGCCCAGGGACAGGGGGCACTGAAGCTTTCTTT. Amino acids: CASSPGTGGTEAFF.

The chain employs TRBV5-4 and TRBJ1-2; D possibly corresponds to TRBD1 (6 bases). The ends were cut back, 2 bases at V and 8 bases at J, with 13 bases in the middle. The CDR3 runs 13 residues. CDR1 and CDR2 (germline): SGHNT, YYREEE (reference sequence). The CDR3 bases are TGTGCCAGCAGCTTTGCAGGGGCGGACGGCTACACCTTC. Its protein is CASSFAGADGYTF.

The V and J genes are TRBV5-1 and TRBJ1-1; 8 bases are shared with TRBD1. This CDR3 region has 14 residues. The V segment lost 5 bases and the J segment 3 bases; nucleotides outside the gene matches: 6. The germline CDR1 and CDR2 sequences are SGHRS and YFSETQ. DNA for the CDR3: TGCGCCAGCAGGAGCAGGGGGCAGGACACTGAAGCTTTCTTT. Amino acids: CASRSRGQDTEAFF.

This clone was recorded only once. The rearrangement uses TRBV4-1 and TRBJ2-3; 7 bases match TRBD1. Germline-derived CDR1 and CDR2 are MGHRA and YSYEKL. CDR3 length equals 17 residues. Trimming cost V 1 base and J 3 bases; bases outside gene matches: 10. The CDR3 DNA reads TGCGCCAGCAGCCAAGTTGTGGGACAGCTAATGACAGATACGCAGTATTTT. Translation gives CASSQVVGQLMTDTQYF.

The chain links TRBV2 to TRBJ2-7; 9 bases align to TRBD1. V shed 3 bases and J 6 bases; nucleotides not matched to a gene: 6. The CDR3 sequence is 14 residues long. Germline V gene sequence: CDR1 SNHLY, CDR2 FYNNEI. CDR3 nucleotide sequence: TGTGCCAGCAGTGAGGGACAGGGATATGGCGAGCAGTACTTC. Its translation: CASSEGQGYGEQYF.

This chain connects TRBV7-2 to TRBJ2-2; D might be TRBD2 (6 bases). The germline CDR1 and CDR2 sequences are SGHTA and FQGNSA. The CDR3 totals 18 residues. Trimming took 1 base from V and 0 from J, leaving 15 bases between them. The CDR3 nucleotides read TGTGCCAGCAGCTTAGGGGCGGGACCTATAGCGAACACCGGGGAGCTGTTTTTT. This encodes CASSLGAGPIANTGELFF.

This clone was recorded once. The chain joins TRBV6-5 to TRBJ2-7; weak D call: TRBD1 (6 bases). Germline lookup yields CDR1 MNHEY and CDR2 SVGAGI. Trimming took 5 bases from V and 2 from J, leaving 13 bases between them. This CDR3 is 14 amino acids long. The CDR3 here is CASSKGHQAYEQYF. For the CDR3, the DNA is TGTGCCAGCAGTAAGGGACACCAAGCCTACGAGCAGTACTTC.

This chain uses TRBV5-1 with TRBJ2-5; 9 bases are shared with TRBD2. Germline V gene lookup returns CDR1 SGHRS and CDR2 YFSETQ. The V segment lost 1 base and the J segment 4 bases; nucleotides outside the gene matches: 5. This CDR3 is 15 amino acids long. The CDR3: CASSLIAGEVETQYF. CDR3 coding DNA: TGCGCCAGCAGCTTGATAGCGGGAGAGGTAGAGACCCAGTACTTC.

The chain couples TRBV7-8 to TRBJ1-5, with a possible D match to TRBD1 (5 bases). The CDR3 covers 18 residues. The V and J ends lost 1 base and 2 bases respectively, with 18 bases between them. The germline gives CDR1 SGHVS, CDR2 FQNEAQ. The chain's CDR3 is CASSLEGPITHGNQPQHF. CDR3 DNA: TGTGCCAGCAGCTTAGAGGGGCCTATAACCCACGGCAATCAGCCCCAGCATTTT.

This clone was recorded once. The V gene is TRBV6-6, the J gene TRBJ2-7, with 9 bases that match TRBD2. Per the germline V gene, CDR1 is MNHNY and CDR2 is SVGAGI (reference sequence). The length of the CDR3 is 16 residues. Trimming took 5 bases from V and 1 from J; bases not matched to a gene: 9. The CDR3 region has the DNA TGTGCCAGCAGTCACCGCTCTAGCGGGGTATCCTACGAGCAGTACTTC. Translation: CASSHRSSGVSYEQYF.

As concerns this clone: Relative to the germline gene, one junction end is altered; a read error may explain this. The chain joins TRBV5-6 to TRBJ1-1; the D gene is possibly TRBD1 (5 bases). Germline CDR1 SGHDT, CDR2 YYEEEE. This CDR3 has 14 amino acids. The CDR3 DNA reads TGTGCCAGCAGCCTGCGGGGCCTGAAGACTGAAGCTTTCTTT. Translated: CASSLRGLKTEAFF. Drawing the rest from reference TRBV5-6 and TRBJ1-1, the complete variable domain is DAGVTQSPTHLIKTRGQQVTLRCSPKSGHDTVSWYQQALGQGPQFIFQYYEEEERQRGNFPDRFSGHQFPNYSSELNVNALLLGDSALYLCASSLRGLKTEAFFGQGTRLTVV.

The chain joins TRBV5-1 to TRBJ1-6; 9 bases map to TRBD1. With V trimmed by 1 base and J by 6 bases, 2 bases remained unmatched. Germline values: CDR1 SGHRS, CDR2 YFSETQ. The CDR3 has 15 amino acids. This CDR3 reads CASSLTGGINSPLHF. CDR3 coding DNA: TGCGCCAGCAGCTTGACAGGGGGCATTAATTCACCCCTCCACTTT. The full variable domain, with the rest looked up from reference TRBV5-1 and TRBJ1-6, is KAGVTQTPRYLIKTRGQQVTLSCSPISGHRSVSWYQQTPGQGLQFLFEYFSETQRNKGNFPGRFSGRQFSNSRSEMNVSTLELGDSALYLCASSLTGGINSPLHFGNGTRLTVT.

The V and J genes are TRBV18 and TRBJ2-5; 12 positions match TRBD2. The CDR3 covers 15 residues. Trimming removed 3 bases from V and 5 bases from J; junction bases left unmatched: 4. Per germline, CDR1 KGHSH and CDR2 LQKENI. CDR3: CASSPSGTSGETQYF. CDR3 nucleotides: TGTGCCAGCTCACCCTCCGGGACTAGCGGGGAGACCCAGTACTTC. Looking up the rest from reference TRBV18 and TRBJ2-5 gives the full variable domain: NAGVMQNPRHLVRRRGQEARLRCSPMKGHSHVYWYRQLPEEGLKFMVYLQKENIIDESGMPKERFSAEFPKEGPSILRIQQVVRGDSAAYFCASSPSGTSGETQYFGPGTRLLVL.

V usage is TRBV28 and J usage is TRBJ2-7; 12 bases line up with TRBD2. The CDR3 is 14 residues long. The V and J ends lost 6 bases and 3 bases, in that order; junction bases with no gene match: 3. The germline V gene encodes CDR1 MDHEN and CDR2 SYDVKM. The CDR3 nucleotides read TGTGCCAGCAGGCTAGCGGGAGGGGTCTACGAGCAGTACTTC. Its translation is CASRLAGGVYEQYF.

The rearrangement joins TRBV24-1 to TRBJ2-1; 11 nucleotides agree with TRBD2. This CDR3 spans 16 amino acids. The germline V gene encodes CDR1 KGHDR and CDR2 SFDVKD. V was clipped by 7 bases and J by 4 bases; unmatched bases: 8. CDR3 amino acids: CATSPTSGGLYNEQFF. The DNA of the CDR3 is TGTGCCACCAGCCCTACTAGCGGGGGACTTTACAATGAGCAGTTCTTC.

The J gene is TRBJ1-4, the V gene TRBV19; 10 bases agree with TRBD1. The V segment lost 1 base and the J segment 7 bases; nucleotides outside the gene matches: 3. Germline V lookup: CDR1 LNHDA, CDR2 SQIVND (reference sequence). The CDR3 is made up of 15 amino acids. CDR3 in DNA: TGTGCCAGTAGTATAGCGACAGGGGGCAGTGAAAAACTGTTTTTT. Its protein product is CASSIATGGSEKLFF.